These T cell receptor beta chains were read from a single sample in a study of T-cell reconstitution after alpha-beta-depleted transplantation in children. TCRdb re-analysed the PCR reads in MiXCR, keeping a single row per CDR3 protein. Here the sample spans some 530,000 distinct CDR3 sequences, approximately 12% being singletons. This sample comprised PBMCs from the stem cell graft donor, obtained from the stem cell graft. Receptor source: a human donor who donated a stem cell graft to a child with combined immunodeficiency. Each CDR3 is given with its conserved first and last residue. Each record gives: clone size, D gene, V gene, J gene, CDR3 protein, CDR3 DNA. D genes are given only for firm matches. Size is stated for part of the rows, as once, few or many counts, or as a class when the clone is expanded.

>NA|TRBD2|TRBV3-1|TRBJ2-2
CASSRQWAGGQVTGELFF
TGTGCCAGCAGCCGCCAATGGGCGGGGGGGCAAGTCACCGGGGAGCTGTTTTTT
>NA|NA|TRBV9|TRBJ1-3
CASSVDPGVPPVSGNTIYF
TGTGCCAGCAGCGTAGACCCAGGGGTCCCCCCAGTGTCTGGAAACACCATATATTTT
>few|NA|TRBV7-2|TRBJ1-1
CASSPGTGF
TGTGCCAGCAGCCCTGGGACCGGCTTT
>few|NA|TRBV12-3/TRBV12-4|TRBJ1-1
CASRSETRGSEAFF
TGTGCCAGCAGATCCGAAACCAGGGGATCTGAAGCTTTCTTT
>NA|TRBD2|TRBV12-3/TRBV12-4|TRBJ2-1
CALRRAGDNEQFF
TGTGCACTCCGGCGAGCGGGAGACAATGAGCAGTTCTTC
>many|NA|TRBV5-5|TRBJ2-7
CASSLEGVGEQYF
TGTGCCAGCAGCTTGGAAGGGGTAGGAGAGCAGTACTTC
>NA|NA|TRBV5-1|TRBJ2-3
CASTAWGQSTDTQYF
TGCGCCAGCACCGCTTGGGGCCAGAGCACAGATACGCAGTATTTT
>many|NA|TRBV12-3/TRBV12-4|TRBJ2-5
CASRPPSPQTQYF
TGTGCCAGCAGGCCCCCCTCCCCGCAGACCCAGTACTTC
>few|NA|TRBV10-3|TRBJ2-1
CAISESVGRYDNEQFF
TGTGCCATCAGTGAGTCGGTCGGCAGGTATGACAATGAGCAGTTCTTC
>NA|NA|TRBV9|TRBJ1-2
CASSVMTENYGYTF
TGTGCCAGCAGCGTAATGACTGAGAACTATGGCTACACCTTC
>few|TRBD2|TRBV4-3|TRBJ2-2
CASSQEGGLAGDTGELFF
TGCGCCAGCAGCCAAGAAGGCGGGCTAGCGGGGGACACCGGGGAGCTGTTTTTT
>NA|NA|TRBV5-1|TRBJ2-2
CASSLARRAGELFF
TGCGCCAGCAGCTTGGCCAGGAGGGCCGGGGAGCTGTTTTTT
>many|NA|TRBV5-1|TRBJ2-5
CASSRDDRLETQYF
TGCGCCAGCAGCCGTGACGACAGGCTAGAGACCCAGTACTTC
>NA|TRBD2|TRBV6-2/TRBV6-3|TRBJ2-1
CASSYPLGASGGAGSYNEQFF
TGTGCCAGCAGTTACCCCCTAGGGGCTAGCGGGGGGGCCGGCTCCTACAATGAGCAGTTCTTC
>many|NA|TRBV5-6|TRBJ1-2
CASSLSELDGYTF
TGTGCCAGCAGCCTCTCAGAGCTTGATGGCTACACCTTC
>many|TRBD2|TRBV6-2/TRBV6-3|TRBJ2-7
CASRDSGTSGRNYEQYF
TGTGCCAGCAGGGATTCCGGGACTAGCGGACGGAACTACGAGCAGTACTTC
>many|NA|TRBV25-1|TRBJ1-1
CASSDPRDTGEAFF
TGTGCCAGCAGTGACCCCAGGGATACCGGTGAAGCTTTCTTT
>few|NA|TRBV11-2|TRBJ2-2
CASSSHRTVGTGELFF
TGTGCCAGCAGCTCACACCGCACGGTCGGCACCGGGGAGCTGTTTTTT
>many|TRBD2|TRBV24-1|TRBJ2-1
CATSDPTSGRTSYNEQFF
TGTGCCACCAGTGATCCGACTAGCGGGAGGACCTCCTACAATGAGCAGTTCTTC
>many|NA|TRBV30|TRBJ2-1
CARSRGYNEQFF
TGTGCCAGGTCCCGGGGCTACAATGAGCAGTTCTTC
>few|TRBD2|TRBV7-2|TRBJ2-1
CASSLSLAGVYNEQFF
TGTGCCAGCAGCTTATCGCTAGCGGGGGTCTACAATGAGCAGTTCTTC
>NA|TRBD2|TRBV2|TRBJ2-1
CASILPDQGGSEEQFF
TGTGCCAGCATCCTACCGGACCAGGGAGGGTCTGAGGAGCAGTTCTTC
>NA|TRBD1|TRBV12-5|TRBJ2-5
CASGLVIAGGETQYF
TGTGCTAGTGGTTTGGTAATCGCAGGGGGCGAGACCCAGTACTTC
>NA|TRBD2|TRBV5-1|TRBJ2-2
CASSLIYWTSDNTGELFF
TGCGCCAGCAGCTTGATCTACTGGACTAGCGATAACACCGGGGAGCTGTTTTTT